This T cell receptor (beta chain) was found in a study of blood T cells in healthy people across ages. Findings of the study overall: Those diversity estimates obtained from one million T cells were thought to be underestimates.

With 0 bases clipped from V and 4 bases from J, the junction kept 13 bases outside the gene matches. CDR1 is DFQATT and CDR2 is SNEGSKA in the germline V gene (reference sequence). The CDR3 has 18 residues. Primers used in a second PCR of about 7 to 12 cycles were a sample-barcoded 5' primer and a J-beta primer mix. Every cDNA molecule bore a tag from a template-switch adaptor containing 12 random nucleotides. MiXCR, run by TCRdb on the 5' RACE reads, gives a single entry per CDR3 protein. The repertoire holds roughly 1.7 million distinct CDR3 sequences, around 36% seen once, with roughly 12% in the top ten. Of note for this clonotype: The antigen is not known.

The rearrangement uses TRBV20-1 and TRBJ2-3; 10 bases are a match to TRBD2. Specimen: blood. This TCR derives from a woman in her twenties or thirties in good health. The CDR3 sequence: CSARDLAVAGGRADTQYF. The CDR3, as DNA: TGCAGTGCTAGAGACCTGGCGGTAGCGGGAGGTCGGGCAGATACGCAGTATTTT.